The rows below give T cell receptor beta chains drawn from one sample of a study of blood T cell repertoires in COVID-19. TCRdb's table, derived via immunoSEQ multiplex PCR, lists solely in-frame clones and lacks some. The sample consists of 15,000 to 20,000 clones, 80% to 90% of them appearing once. Sequencing was done on a sample of peripheral blood. Receptor source: a human donor in a cohort sampled during active COVID-19. CDR3s include the opening cysteine and the closing phenylalanine or tryptophan. D genes are given only for firm matches. Part of the rows lack a size; the others show once, few, many or a class for expanded clones.

CDR3: CASSLRGRFEQYF
DNA: TGTGCCAGCAGCCTCAGGGGGCGCTTTGAGCAGTACTTC
V: TRBV27
size: .
D: TRBD1
J: TRBJ2-7

CDR3: CASSLAGRGANEQFF
DNA: TGTGCCAGCAGCTTAGCGGGAAGGGGGGCCAATGAGCAGTTCTTC
V: TRBV5-4
size: .
D: .
J: TRBJ2-1

CDR3: CATGGLANYNEQFF
DNA: TGTGCCACCGGGGGACTAGCGAACTACAATGAGCAGTTCTTC
V: TRBV24-1
size: .
D: TRBD2
J: TRBJ2-1

CDR3: CASSPGTVSGNTIYF
DNA: TGTGCCAGCTCACCCGGGACAGTCTCTGGAAACACCATATATTTT
V: TRBV18
size: .
D: TRBD1
J: TRBJ1-3

CDR3: CASTASGQNTGELFF
DNA: TGCGCCAGCACGGCAAGCGGGCAGAACACCGGGGAGCTGTTTTTT
V: TRBV4-1
size: .
D: .
J: TRBJ2-2

CDR3: CASSDKGVAGGYNEQFF
DNA: TGTGCCAGCAGCGATAAGGGGGTAGCGGGAGGGTACAATGAGCAGTTCTTC
V: TRBV9
size: .
D: TRBD2
J: TRBJ2-1

CDR3: CASSVGQVSGELFF
DNA: TGCGCCAGCAGTGTAGGACAGGTATCCGGGGAGCTGTTTTTT
V: TRBV10-1
size: .
D: TRBD1
J: TRBJ2-2

CDR3: CASRSLSKGNQPQHF
DNA: TGTGCCAGCAGGTCACTATCCAAGGGCAATCAGCCCCAGCATTTT
V: TRBV27
size: .
D: .
J: TRBJ1-5

CDR3: CASSPHLAGGRDEQYF
DNA: TGTGCCAGCAGCCCACATCTAGCGGGAGGGAGAGACGAGCAGTACTTC
V: TRBV11-2
size: .
D: TRBD2
J: TRBJ2-7

CDR3: CASSPPGAYEQYF
DNA: TGTGCCAGCTCACCACCGGGAGCCTACGAGCAGTACTTC
V: TRBV18
size: .
D: .
J: TRBJ2-7

CDR3: CASSFGHRSLFYTF
DNA: TGTGCCAGCAGCTTTGGGCACCGCTCCCTATTCTACACCTTC
V: TRBV7-2
size: .
D: .
J: TRBJ1-2

CDR3: CASSRGGGQPQHF
DNA: TGTGCCAGCAGCCGCGGGGGTGGGCAGCCCCAGCATTTT
V: TRBV12-3/TRBV12-4
size: .
D: .
J: TRBJ1-5

CDR3: CASRAVNSPLHF
DNA: TGTGCCAGCAGGGCAGTTAATTCACCCCTCCACTTT
V: TRBV2
size: once
D: .
J: TRBJ1-6

CDR3: CAWSVGSGSHEQYF
DNA: TGTGCCTGGAGTGTAGGTAGCGGGAGCCACGAGCAGTACTTC
V: TRBV30
size: .
D: TRBD2
J: TRBJ2-7

CDR3: CASSRTRSELFF
DNA: TGTGCCAGCAGTCGTACAAGGAGCGAACTGTTTTTT
V: TRBV7-6
size: .
D: .
J: TRBJ1-4

CDR3: CASSQETGSEQYF
DNA: TGTGCCAGCAGCCAAGAGACAGGGTCCGAGCAGTACTTC
V: TRBV3-1/TRBV3-2
size: .
D: TRBD1
J: TRBJ2-7

CDR3: CASIRGETQYF
DNA: TGTGCCAGCATTAGGGGGGAGACCCAGTACTTC
V: TRBV27
size: .
D: .
J: TRBJ2-5

CDR3: CSAGQVGEKLFF
DNA: TGCAGCGCGGGACAGGTAGGGGAAAAACTGTTTTTT
V: TRBV29-1
size: .
D: TRBD1
J: TRBJ1-4

CDR3: CASSEWTGSHF
DNA: TGTGCCAGCAGTGAATGGACAGGATCCCACTTT
V: TRBV6-1
size: .
D: TRBD1
J: TRBJ1-6

CDR3: CASSAGLADLTDTQYF
DNA: TGCGCCAGCAGCGCGGGACTAGCGGACCTAACAGATACGCAGTATTTT
V: TRBV5-1
size: .
D: TRBD2
J: TRBJ2-3

CDR3: CASNPGGGAVGQPQHF
DNA: TGTGCCAGTAATCCTGGCGGGGGCGCAGTGGGGCAGCCCCAGCATTTT
V: TRBV19
size: .
D: .
J: TRBJ1-5

CDR3: CASSVGGSNTEAFF
DNA: TGTGCCAGCAGCGTCGGGGGTTCGAACACTGAAGCTTTCTTT
V: TRBV9
size: .
D: .
J: TRBJ1-1

CDR3: CASSFTSGSFTQYF
DNA: TGTGCCAGCAGCTTTACTAGCGGGAGTTTTACGCAGTATTTT
V: TRBV7-9
size: .
D: TRBD2
J: TRBJ2-3

CDR3: CASSLTAGVNIGELFF
DNA: TGTGCCAGCAGTTTAACGGCAGGGGTTAATATCGGGGAGCTGTTTTTT
V: TRBV28
size: .
D: .
J: TRBJ2-2

CDR3: CASSEEGARETQYF
DNA: TGTGCCAGCAGTGAGGAGGGGGCGAGGGAGACCCAGTACTTC
V: TRBV25-1
size: .
D: .
J: TRBJ2-5

CDR3: CASSGLYSPLHF
DNA: TGTGCCAGCAGTGGACTTTACTCACCCCTCCACTTT
V: TRBV27
size: .
D: .
J: TRBJ1-6

CDR3: CAISSTSGRPPSYNEQFF
DNA: TGTGCCATCAGCTCCACTAGCGGGAGGCCTCCCTCCTACAATGAGCAGTTCTTC
V: TRBV10-3
size: .
D: TRBD2
J: TRBJ2-1

CDR3: CASSIDEREGPHTQYF
DNA: TGTGCCAGTAGTATAGACGAGCGGGAGGGGCCCCATACGCAGTATTTT
V: TRBV19
size: once
D: TRBD2
J: TRBJ2-3

CDR3: CASSLRLAGINEQFF
DNA: TGTGCCAGCAGTCTTAGACTAGCGGGAATCAATGAGCAGTTCTTC
V: TRBV28
size: .
D: TRBD2
J: TRBJ2-1

CDR3: CASSEDTQTRYGYTF
DNA: TGTGCCAGCAGTGAAGATACCCAGACTCGGTATGGCTACACCTTC
V: TRBV6-1
size: .
D: .
J: TRBJ1-2

CDR3: CASSATALSSGRADTQYF
DNA: TGTGCCAGCAGCGCCACCGCCCTGTCCAGCGGGAGGGCAGATACGCAGTATTTT
V: TRBV7-9
size: .
D: TRBD2
J: TRBJ2-3

CDR3: CASSHLTRSTYEQYF
DNA: TGCGCCAGCAGCCATCTAACCCGGAGTACCTACGAGCAGTACTTC
V: TRBV4-1
size: .
D: .
J: TRBJ2-7

CDR3: CASSYPDRVNTEAFF
DNA: TGTGCCAGCAGTTACCCCGACAGAGTGAACACTGAAGCTTTCTTT
V: TRBV6-5
size: .
D: .
J: TRBJ1-1

CDR3: CASSQAGSLNTEAFF
DNA: TGTGCCAGCAGCCAAGCGGGAAGTCTGAACACTGAAGCTTTCTTT
V: TRBV3-1/TRBV3-2
size: .
D: .
J: TRBJ1-1

CDR3: CASSPQGLNTEAFF
DNA: TGTGCCAGTAGTCCACAGGGTTTGAACACTGAAGCTTTCTTT
V: TRBV19
size: .
D: .
J: TRBJ1-1

CDR3: CASSVGGSRADTQYF
DNA: TGTGCCAGCAGCGTAGGCGGGAGTCGGGCAGATACGCAGTATTTT
V: TRBV9
size: .
D: TRBD2
J: TRBJ2-3

CDR3: CASSSGLLAYNEQFF
DNA: TGTGCCAGCAGTTCGGGACTTCTCGCCTACAATGAGCAGTTCTTC
V: TRBV6-5
size: .
D: .
J: TRBJ2-1

CDR3: CASSSSSSGPSTDTQYF
DNA: TGCGCCAGCAGTTCGTCTTCTAGCGGACCTAGCACAGATACGCAGTATTTT
V: TRBV5-1
size: .
D: TRBD2
J: TRBJ2-3

CDR3: CASSYRGAFRNTEAFF
DNA: TGTGCCAGCAGTTACAGGGGCGCCTTCAGGAACACTGAAGCTTTCTTT
V: TRBV6-2/TRBV6-3
size: .
D: .
J: TRBJ1-1

CDR3: CASSEPTADEQFF
DNA: TGTGCCAGCAGTGAACCGACAGCCGATGAGCAGTTCTTC
V: TRBV25-1
size: once
D: .
J: TRBJ2-1

CDR3: CASRRPGQVFKLFF
DNA: TGTGCCAGTAGACGACCGGGACAGGTGTTTAAACTGTTTTTT
V: TRBV19
size: .
D: TRBD1
J: TRBJ1-4

CDR3: CASSRDYGYTF
DNA: TGCGCCAGCAGCCGGGACTATGGCTACACCTTC
V: TRBV5-1
size: .
D: .
J: TRBJ1-2

CDR3: CASQRSGREKLFF
DNA: TGTGCCTCCCAACGGTCAGGGCGGGAAAAACTGTTTTTT
V: TRBV28
size: once
D: .
J: TRBJ1-4

CDR3: CASRLALAGNTEAFF
DNA: TGTGCCAGCAGATTAGCCTTGGCAGGTAACACTGAAGCTTTCTTT
V: TRBV11-2
size: .
D: .
J: TRBJ1-1

CDR3: CASSLRSTSGSTDTQYF
DNA: TGCGCCAGCAGCTTGCGTTCTACTAGCGGGAGTACAGATACGCAGTATTTT
V: TRBV5-1
size: .
D: TRBD2
J: TRBJ2-3